This TCR beta chain was found in a study of cytomegalovirus exposure and HLA in healthy donors. Study details: Unique TCRs from HLA-typed donors, 70 million to 85 million of them, were held in an early data release. Notes on the study in general: CMV serostatus was the sole immune exposure information available. The Asian-associated ancestry cluster reportedly had fewer N-insertions than the roughly 700-donor mean in a later analysis. In a later analysis, at a false discovery rate of 0.05, approximately 16,000 TCR beta sequences were associated with HLA alleles.

CDR1 is GTSNPN, CDR2 SVGIG, per germline (reference sequence). V was clipped by 4 bases and J by 7 bases; unmatched bases: 9. The CDR3 has 13 residues. 60 Vbeta and 13 Jbeta primers were used in PCR. Clones were sequenced by immunoSEQ multiplex PCR, and TCRdb holds only the in-frame ones, with some missing. The sample lists roughly 140,000 clones, over 65% seen once, with around 2.4% in the top ten. Turning to this clone: What it recognizes is unknown.

This chain uses TRBV30 with TRBJ2-7; TRBD1 matches at 8 bases. The receptor comes from a male donor in good health and CMV-seronegative. The sequenced sample was PBMCs. CDR3 amino acids: CAWTDQGAGEQYF. As DNA, the CDR3 is TGTGCCTGGACAGATCAGGGGGCTGGGGAGCAGTACTTC. Full variable domain (remainder filled in from reference TRBV30 and TRBJ2-7): SQTIHQWPATLVQPVGSPLSLECTVEGTSNPNLYWYRQAAGRGLQLLFYSVGIGQISSEVPQNLSASRPQDRQFILSSKKLLLSDSGFYLCAWTDQGAGEQYFGPGTRLTVT.